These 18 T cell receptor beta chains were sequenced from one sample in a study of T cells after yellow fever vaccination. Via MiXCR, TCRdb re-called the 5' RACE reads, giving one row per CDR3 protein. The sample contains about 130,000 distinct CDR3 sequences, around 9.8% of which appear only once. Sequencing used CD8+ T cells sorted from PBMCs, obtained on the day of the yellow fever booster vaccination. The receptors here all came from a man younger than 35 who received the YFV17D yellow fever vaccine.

CDR3 in DNA: TGTGCCAGCAGCACTCGACAGACTTACGAGCAGTACTTC. Encoded protein: CASSTRQTYEQYF. V gene TRBV7-9 combines with J gene TRBJ2-7; tentative D call: TRBD1 (5 bases). The CDR3 sequence is 13 residues long. Germline CDR1 and CDR2: SEHNR and FQNEAQ (reference sequence). V was clipped by 5 bases and J by 4 bases, with 12 bases between them.

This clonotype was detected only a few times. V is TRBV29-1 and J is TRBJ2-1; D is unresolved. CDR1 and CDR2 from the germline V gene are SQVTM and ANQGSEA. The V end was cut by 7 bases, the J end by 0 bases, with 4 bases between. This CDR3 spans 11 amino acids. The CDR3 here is CSDSSYNEQFF. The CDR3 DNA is TGCAGCGACAGCTCCTACAATGAGCAGTTCTTC.

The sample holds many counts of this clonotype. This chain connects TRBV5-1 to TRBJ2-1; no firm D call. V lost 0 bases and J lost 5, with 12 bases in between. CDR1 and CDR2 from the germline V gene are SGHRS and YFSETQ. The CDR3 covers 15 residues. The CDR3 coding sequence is TGCGCCAGCAGCTTGGCAGTCCTAACAAACAATGAGCAGTTCTTC. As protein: CASSLAVLTNNEQFF.

The CDR3 nucleotides read TGTGCCAGCAGCCCGATTATAGGTGGCTCACCCCTCCACTTT. This codes for CASSPIIGGSPLHF. This chain uses TRBV11-2 with TRBJ1-6; no firm D call. Germline CDR1 reads SGHAT; CDR2 reads FQNNGV. V lost 5 bases and J 10 bases, leaving 15 bases between the germline ends. The CDR3 covers 14 residues.

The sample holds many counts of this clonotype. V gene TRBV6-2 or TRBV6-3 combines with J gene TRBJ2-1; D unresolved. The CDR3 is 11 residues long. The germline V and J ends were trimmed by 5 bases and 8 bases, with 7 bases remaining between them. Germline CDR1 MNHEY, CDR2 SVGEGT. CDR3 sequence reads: CASSHWDEQFF. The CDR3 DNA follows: TGTGCCAGCAGTCACTGGGATGAGCAGTTCTTC.

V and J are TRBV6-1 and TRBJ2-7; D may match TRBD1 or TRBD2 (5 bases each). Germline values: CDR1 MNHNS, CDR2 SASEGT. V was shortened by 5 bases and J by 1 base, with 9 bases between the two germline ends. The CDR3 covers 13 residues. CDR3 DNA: TGTGCCAGCAGTAGGGACCCGTCCTACGAGCAGTACGTC. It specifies CASSRDPSYEQYV.

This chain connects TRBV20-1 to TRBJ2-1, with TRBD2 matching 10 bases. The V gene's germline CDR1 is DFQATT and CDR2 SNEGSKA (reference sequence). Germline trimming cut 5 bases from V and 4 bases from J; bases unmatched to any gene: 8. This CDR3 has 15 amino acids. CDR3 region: CSADLAGASYNEQFF. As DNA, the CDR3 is TGCAGTGCTGATCTAGCGGGGGCCTCATACAATGAGCAGTTCTTC.

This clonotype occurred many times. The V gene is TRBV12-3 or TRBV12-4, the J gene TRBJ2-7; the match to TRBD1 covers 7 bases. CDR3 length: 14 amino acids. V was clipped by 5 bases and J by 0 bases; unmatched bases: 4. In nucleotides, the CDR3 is TGTGCCAGCAGTGACAGGGTATGCTCCTACGAGCAGTACGTC. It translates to CASSDRVCSYEQYV.

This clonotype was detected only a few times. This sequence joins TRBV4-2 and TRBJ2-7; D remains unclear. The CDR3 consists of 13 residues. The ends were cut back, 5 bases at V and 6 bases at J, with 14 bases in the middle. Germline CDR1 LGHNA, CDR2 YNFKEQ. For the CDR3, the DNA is TGTGCCAGCAGCTCCCAAGATGGGCGCGAGCAGTACGTC. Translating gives CASSSQDGREQYV.

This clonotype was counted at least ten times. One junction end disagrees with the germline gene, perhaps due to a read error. In DNA, the CDR3 is TGTGCCAGCAGTTTGGGGGGGGGAGCCAAGGTCTTC. Translating it yields CASSLGGGAKVF. The rearrangement joins TRBV6-5 to TRBJ2-1; 7 positions match TRBD2. The CDR3 loop spans 12 amino acids. Germline V gene data show CDR1 as MNHEY and CDR2 as SVGAGI.

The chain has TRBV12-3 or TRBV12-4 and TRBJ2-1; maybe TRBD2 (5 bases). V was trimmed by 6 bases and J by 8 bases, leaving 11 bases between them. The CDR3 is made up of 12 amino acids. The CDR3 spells CASSLTMDEQFF. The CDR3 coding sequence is TGTGCCAGCAGCCTGACTATGGATGAGCAGTTCTTC.

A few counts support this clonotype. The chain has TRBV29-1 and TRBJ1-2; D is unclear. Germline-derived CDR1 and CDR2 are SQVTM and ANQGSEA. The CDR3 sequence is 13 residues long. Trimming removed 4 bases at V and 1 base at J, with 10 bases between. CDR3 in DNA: TGCAGCGTTGTGCTAGAAATTAACTATGGCTACACCTTC. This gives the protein CSVVLEINYGYTF.

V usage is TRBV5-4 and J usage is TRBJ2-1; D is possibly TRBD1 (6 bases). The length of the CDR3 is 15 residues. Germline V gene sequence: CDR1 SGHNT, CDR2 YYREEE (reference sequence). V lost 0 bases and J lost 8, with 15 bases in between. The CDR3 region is CASSLEQGNGHEQFF. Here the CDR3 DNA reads TGTGCCAGCAGCTTGGAGCAGGGGAACGGCCATGAGCAGTTCTTC.

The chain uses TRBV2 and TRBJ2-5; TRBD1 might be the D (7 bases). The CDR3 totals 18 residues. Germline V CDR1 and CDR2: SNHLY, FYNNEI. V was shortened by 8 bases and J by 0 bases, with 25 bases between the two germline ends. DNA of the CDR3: TGTGCCAGCTCCTCAACAGGGGAGGACCGATCGTACCAAGAGACCCAGTACTTC. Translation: CASSSTGEDRSYQETQYF.

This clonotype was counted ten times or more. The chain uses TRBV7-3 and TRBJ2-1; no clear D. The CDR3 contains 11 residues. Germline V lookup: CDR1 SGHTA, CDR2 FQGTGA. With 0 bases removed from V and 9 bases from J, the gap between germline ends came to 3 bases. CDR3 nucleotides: TGTGCCAGCAGCTTAACCGGTGAGCAGTTCTTC. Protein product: CASSLTGEQFF.

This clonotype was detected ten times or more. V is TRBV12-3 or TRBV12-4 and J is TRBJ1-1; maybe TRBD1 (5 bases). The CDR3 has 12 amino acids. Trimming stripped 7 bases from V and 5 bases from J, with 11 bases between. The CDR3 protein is CASIDRGTEAFF. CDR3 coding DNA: TGTGCCAGCATAGACCGGGGGACTGAAGCTTTCTTT.

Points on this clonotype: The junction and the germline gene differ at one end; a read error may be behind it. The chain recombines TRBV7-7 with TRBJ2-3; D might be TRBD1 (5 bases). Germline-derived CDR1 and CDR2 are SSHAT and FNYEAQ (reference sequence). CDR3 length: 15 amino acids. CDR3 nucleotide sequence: TGTGCTAGCAGCCGTACAGGAGCTAGCACAGATACGCAGTATTTT. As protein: CASSRTGASTDTQYF.

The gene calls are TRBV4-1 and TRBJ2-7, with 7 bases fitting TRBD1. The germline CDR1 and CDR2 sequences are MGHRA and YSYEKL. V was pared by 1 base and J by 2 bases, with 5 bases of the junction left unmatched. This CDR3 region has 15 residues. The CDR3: CASSQGLGTAYEQYV. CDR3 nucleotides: TGCGCCAGCAGCCAAGGACTGGGGACAGCCTACGAGCAGTACGTC.